The TCR beta chain described here comes from a study of CD8+CD57+ T cells in acquired aplastic anemia. The study profiled TCR beta VDJ and CDR3 using genomic DNA as template. Each CDR3 protein gets one entry after TCRdb re-called the reads with MiXCR. The profile shows approximately 220,000 distinct CDR3 sequences, around half of them singletons. V shed 4 bases and J 8 bases; nucleotides not matched to a gene: 10. Germline V CDR1 and CDR2: MGHDK, SYGVNS. The CDR3 has 15 amino acids. The authors sequenced patients whose flow cytometry had shown CD8+CD57+ cell expansion. The source material was sorted CD4+, CD8+, or CD8+CD57+ T cells (not recorded which) from PBMCs. This rearrangement joins TRBV25-1 to TRBJ1-4, with 7 bases identical to TRBD1. The receptor's source is a human donor with aplastic anemia. CDR3 in DNA: TGTGCCAGCAGTGGAAGACAGGGTGGGGGAGAAAAACTGTTTTTT. Its translation: CASSGRQGGGEKLFF.